This TCR beta chain was obtained from a study of T cells in Graves' hyperthyroidism and ophthalmopathy. There were TCR beta CDR3 regions amplified from RNA transcripts. HTBI primers drove first-round RT-PCR of the TCR CDR3. TCRdb processed the multiplex PCR reads anew with MiXCR; each CDR3 protein has one entry. Among roughly 570,000 distinct CDR3 sequences listed, 46% were seen once. The length of the CDR3 is 13 residues. V lost 2 bases, J lost 7 bases, and 12 bases lay in between. This clonotype was found once. The chain is built from TRBV7-1 and TRBJ2-7, with a weak D call TRBD2 (5 bases). TRBV7-1 is known as an ORF, though its function is uncertain. Sequenced material: peripheral blood or thyroid tissue (not recorded which). This receptor was identified in a woman between 18 and 29 years old with Graves' hyperthyroidism. CDR3 sequence: CASSSRGSSEQYF. CDR3 DNA: TGTGCCAGCAGCTCAAGAGGGAGTTCTGAGCAGTACTTC.